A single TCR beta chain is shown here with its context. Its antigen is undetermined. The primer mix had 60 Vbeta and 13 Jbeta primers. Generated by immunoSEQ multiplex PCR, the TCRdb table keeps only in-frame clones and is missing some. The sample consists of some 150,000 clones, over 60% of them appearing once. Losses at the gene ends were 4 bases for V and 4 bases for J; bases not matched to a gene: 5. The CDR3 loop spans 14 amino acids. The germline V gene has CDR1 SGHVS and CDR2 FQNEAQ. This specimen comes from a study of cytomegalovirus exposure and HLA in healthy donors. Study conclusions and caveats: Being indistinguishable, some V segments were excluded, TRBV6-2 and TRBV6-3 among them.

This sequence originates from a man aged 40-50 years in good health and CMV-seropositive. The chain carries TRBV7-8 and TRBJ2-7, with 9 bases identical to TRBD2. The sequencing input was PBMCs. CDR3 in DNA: TGTGCCAGCAGCTCAGCGGGAGGAGGGTACGAGCAGTACTTC. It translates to CASSSAGGGYEQYF. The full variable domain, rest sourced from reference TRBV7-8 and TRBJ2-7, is GAGVSQSPRYKVAKRGQDVALRCDPISGHVSLFWYQQALGQGPEFLTYFQNEAQLDKSGLPSDRFFAERPEGSVSTLKIQRTQQEDSAVYLCASSSAGGGYEQYFGPGTRLTVT.